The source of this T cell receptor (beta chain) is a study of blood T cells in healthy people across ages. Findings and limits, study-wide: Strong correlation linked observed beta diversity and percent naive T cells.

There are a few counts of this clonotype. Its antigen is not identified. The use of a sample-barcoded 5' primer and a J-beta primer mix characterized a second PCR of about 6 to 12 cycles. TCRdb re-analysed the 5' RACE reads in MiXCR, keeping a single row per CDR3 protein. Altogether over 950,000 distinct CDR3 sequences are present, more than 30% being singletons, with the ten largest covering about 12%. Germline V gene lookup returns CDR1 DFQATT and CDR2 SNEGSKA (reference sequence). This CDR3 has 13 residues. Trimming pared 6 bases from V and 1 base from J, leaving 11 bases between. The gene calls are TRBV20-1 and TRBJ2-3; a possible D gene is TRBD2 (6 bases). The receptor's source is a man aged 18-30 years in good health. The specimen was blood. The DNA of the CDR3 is TGCAGTGCCGCCCCGGGGGGCACAGATACGCAGTATTTT. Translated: CSAAPGGTDTQYF.